This TCR beta chain stems from a study of blood T cell repertoires in COVID-19. At the level of the study: Sources were T cells, B-cell-depleted T cells, or PBMCs; the material itself was cDNA or gDNA.

This clone was counted many times. CDR3 length: 14 residues. Trimming pared 7 bases from V and 4 bases from J, leaving 17 bases between. CDR1 is MRHNA and CDR2 is SNTAGT in the germline V gene. In the authors' workflow: Estimates of nucleated cell counts were drawn from the amplification of reference gene primers. Sequencing was performed with immunoSEQ multiplex PCR; in TCRdb, only in-frame clones are kept and a portion is missing. V and J calls and clone size are given by that table; D and trimming were obtained from the DNA. This table has approximately 50,000 clones, over 75% appearing once. The clonotype comes from a human donor in a cohort sampled during active COVID-19. Sequences were obtained from peripheral blood. The rearrangement joins TRBV6-4 to TRBJ2-7; tentatively, D is TRBD1 (6 bases). The CDR3 sequence: CASKRQVRSYEQYF. As DNA, the CDR3 is TGTGCCAGCAAAAGACAGGTTCGTTCTTACGAGCAGTACTTC.